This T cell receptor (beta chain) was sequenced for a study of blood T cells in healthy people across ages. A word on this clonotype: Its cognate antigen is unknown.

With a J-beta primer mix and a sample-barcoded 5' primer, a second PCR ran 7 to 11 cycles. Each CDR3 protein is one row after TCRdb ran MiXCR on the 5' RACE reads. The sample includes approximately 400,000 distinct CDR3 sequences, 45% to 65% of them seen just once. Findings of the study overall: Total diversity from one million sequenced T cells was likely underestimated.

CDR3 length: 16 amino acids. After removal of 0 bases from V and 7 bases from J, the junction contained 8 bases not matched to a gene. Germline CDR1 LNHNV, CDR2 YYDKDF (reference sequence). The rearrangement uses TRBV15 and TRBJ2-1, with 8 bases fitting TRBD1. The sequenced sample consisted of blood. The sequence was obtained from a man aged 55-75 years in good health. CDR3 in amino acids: CATSRDGRGRLNEQFF. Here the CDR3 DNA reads TGTGCCACCAGCAGAGATGGCAGGGGGCGTCTTAATGAGCAGTTCTTC. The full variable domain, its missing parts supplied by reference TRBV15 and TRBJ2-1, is DAMVIQNPRYQVTQFGKPVTLSCSQTLNHNVMYWYQQKSSQAPKLLFHYYDKDFNNEADTPDNFQSRRPNTSFCFLDIRSPGLGDTAMYLCATSRDGRGRLNEQFFGPGTRLTVL.